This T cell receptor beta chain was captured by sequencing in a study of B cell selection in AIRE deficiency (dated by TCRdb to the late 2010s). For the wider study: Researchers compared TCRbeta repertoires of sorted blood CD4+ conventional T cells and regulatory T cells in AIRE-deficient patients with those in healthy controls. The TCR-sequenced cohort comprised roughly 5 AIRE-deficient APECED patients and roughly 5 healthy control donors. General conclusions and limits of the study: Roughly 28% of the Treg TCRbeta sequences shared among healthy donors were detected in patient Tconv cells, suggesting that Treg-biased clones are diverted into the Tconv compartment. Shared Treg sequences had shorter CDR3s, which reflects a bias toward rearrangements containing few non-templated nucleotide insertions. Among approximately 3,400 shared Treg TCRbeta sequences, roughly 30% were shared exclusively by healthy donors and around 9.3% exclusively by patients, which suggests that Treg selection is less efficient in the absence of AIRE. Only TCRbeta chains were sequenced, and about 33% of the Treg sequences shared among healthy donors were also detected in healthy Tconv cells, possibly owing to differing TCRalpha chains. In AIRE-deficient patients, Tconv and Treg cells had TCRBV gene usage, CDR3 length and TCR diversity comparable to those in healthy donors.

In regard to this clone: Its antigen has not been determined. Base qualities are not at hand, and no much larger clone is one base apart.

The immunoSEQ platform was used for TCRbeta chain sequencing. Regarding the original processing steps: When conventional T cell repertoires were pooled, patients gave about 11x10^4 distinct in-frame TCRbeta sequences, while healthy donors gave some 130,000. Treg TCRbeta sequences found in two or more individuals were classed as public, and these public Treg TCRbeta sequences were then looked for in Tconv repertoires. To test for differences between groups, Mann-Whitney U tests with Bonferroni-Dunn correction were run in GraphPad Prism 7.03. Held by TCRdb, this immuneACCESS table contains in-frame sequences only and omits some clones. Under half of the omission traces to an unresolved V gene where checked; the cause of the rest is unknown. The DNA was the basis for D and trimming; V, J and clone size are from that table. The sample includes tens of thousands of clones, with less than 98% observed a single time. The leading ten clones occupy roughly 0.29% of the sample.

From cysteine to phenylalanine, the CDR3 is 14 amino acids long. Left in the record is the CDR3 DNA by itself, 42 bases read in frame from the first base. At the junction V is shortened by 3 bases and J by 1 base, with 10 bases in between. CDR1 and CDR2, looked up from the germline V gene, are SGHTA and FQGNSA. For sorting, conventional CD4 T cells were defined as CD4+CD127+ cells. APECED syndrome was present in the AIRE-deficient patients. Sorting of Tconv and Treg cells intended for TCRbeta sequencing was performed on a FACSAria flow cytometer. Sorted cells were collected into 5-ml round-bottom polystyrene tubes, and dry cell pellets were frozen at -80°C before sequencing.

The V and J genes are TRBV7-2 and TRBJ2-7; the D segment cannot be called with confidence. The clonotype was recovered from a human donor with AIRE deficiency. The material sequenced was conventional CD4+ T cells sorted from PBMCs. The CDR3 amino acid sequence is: CASSFARDSYEQYF. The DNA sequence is TGTGCCAGCAGCTTCGCTAGGGATTCCTACGAGCAGTACTTC.